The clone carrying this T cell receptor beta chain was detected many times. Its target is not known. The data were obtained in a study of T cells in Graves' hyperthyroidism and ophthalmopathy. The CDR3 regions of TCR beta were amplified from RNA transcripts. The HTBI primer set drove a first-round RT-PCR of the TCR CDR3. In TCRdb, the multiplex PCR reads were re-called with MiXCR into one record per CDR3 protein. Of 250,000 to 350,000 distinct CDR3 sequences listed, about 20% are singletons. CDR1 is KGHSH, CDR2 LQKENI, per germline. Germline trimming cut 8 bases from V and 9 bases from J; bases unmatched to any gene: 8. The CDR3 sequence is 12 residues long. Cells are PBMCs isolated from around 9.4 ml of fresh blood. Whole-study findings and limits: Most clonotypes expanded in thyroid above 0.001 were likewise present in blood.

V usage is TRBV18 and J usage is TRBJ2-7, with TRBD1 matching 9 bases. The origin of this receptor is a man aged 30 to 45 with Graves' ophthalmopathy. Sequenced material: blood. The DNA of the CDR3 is TGTGCCAGCGCTGGGACAGGGCTAACGCAGTACTTC. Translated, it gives CASAGTGLTQYF.